The 10 T cell receptor beta chains below were found in one sample sequenced in a study of chemoradiotherapy in HPV16-positive cancers. Assay used: immunoSEQ multiplex PCR; TCRdb lists only in-frame clones, some missing. Seen here are approximately 8,100 clones, around 90% observed once, and the top ten hold roughly 13%. This specimen consisted of blood, obtained from a patient who underwent chemoradiotherapy. Receptor source: a human donor with HPV-associated anogenital cancer.

The CDR3: CSVDRGDSYEQYF. As DNA, the CDR3 is TGCAGCGTTGATCGCGGGGACTCCTACGAGCAGTACTTC. The rearrangement uses TRBV29-1 and TRBJ2-7; a possible D gene is TRBD2 (6 bases). V was trimmed by 3 bases and J by 0 bases, leaving 9 bases between them. This CDR3 comprises 13 residues. Germline V gene sequence: CDR1 SQVTM, CDR2 ANQGSEA.

This clone appeared a few times. V gene TRBV6-4 combines with J gene TRBJ2-2, with D unresolved. V was clipped by 9 bases and J by 0 bases, with 11 bases between them. The CDR3 has 14 residues. Germline CDR1 and CDR2: MRHNA and SNTAGT. CDR3 coding DNA: TGTGCCAGTAAGACAACCGCGAACACCGGGGAGCTGTTTTTT. It is translated as CASKTTANTGELFF.

This CDR3 is CASSRGQGQETQYF. The CDR3 region has the DNA TGTGCCAGCAGCCGAGGACAGGGGCAAGAGACCCAGTACTTC. The chain employs TRBV5-6 and TRBJ2-5; 9 bases are a match to TRBD1. V lost 4 bases to trimming and J lost 2 bases; unmatched junction nucleotides: 3. The length of the CDR3 is 14 residues. Per germline, CDR1 SGHDT and CDR2 YYEEEE.

The chain employs TRBV2 and TRBJ2-2, with TRBD2 matching 7 bases. The CDR3 contains 16 residues. Per the germline V gene, CDR1 is SNHLY and CDR2 is FYNNEI. With 5 bases clipped from V and 0 bases from J, the junction kept 6 bases outside the gene matches. The CDR3 loop reads CASSPMGGANTGELFF. As DNA, the CDR3 is TGTGCCAGCAGTCCTATGGGGGGGGCGAACACCGGGGAGCTGTTTTTT. Variable domain in full (rest from reference TRBV2 and TRBJ2-2): EPEVTQTPSHQVTQMGQEVILRCVPISNHLYFYWYRQILGQKVEFLVSFYNNEISEKSEIFDDQFSVERPDGSNFTLKIRSTKLEDSAMYFCASSPMGGANTGELFFGEGSRLTVL.

This rearrangement joins TRBV29-1 to TRBJ2-5; D is ambiguous. V was clipped by 4 bases and J by 3 bases, with 12 bases between them. Germline CDR1 reads SQVTM; CDR2 reads ANQGSEA. This CDR3 spans 13 amino acids. The CDR3 region has the DNA TGCAGCGTTGTGAGGTGGCCAAAAGAGACCCAGTACTTC. This sequence encodes CSVVRWPKETQYF.

The genes are TRBV7-6 and TRBJ2-1; D unclear. The V and J ends lost 8 bases and 9 bases respectively, with 14 bases between them. The CDR3 consists of 12 residues. Germline V gene lookup returns CDR1 SGHVS and CDR2 FNYEAQ. The CDR3, as DNA: TGTGCCAGCCTGACACAGACGGGTGAGCAGTTCTTC. The encoded protein is CASLTQTGEQFF.

CDR3 in DNA: TGTGCTAGTGGAACGAACCCCGGGACAAACACTGAAGCTTTCTTT. It codes for CASGTNPGTNTEAFF. The chain couples TRBV12-5 to TRBJ1-1, with a tentative D call TRBD1 (6 bases). Deletions cut 6 bases from V and 2 bases from J, with 16 bases between. The CDR3 is 15 residues long. Germline V lookup: CDR1 LGHNT, CDR2 FRNRAP.

The chain links TRBV14 to TRBJ2-3, with unresolved D. CDR1 SGHDN and CDR2 FVKESK come from the germline V gene. The CDR3 runs 12 residues. The V gene lost 4 bases and the J gene lost 5 bases, with 7 bases spanning the gap. The CDR3 is CASSPFLDTQYF. The CDR3 DNA reads as TGTGCCAGCAGCCCTTTTTTAGATACGCAGTATTTT.

The rearrangement links TRBV2 to TRBJ1-2; no definite D call. Germline V gene data show CDR1 as SNHLY and CDR2 as FYNNEI. V was cut by 3 bases and J by 7 bases, with 0 bases left in between. This CDR3 is 9 amino acids long. CDR3 DNA: TGTGCCAGCAGTGATGGCTACACCTTC. It is translated as CASSDGYTF.

This CDR3 reads CASSVGAGASGNTIYF. The CDR3 DNA reads TGTGCCAGCAGCGTAGGCGCGGGAGCCTCTGGAAACACCATATATTTT. V and J are TRBV9 and TRBJ1-3; D remains unclear. V was cut by 0 bases and J by 0 bases, with 10 bases left in between. Germline V gives CDR1 SGDLS, CDR2 YYNGEE. There are 16 residues in the CDR3.